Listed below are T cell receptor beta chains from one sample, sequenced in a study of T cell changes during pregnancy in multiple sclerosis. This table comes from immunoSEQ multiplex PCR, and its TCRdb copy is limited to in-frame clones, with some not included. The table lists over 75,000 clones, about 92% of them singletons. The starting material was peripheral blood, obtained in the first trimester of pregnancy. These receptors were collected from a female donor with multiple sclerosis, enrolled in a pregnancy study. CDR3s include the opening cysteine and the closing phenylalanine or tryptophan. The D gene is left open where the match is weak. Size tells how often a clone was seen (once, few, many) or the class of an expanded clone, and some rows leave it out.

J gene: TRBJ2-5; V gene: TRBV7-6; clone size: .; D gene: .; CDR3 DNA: TGTGCCAGCAGCGTCTCCGGGACAATCTACCAAGAGACCCAGTACTTC; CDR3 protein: CASSVSGTIYQETQYF
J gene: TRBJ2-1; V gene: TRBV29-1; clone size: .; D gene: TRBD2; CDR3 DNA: TGCAGCGCGAGCGGGAGGAGCTCCTACAATGAGCAGTTCTTC; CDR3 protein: CSASGRSSYNEQFF
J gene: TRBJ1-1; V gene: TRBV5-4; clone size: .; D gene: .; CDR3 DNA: TGTGCCAGCAGCTCGGCAGGGGATATTGAAGCTTTCTTT; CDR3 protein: CASSSAGDIEAFF
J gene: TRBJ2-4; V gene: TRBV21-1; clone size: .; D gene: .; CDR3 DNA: TGTGCCAGCAGCCCCCGAACTAGCGCAAACAAAAACATTCAGTACTTC; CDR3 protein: CASSPRTSANKNIQYF
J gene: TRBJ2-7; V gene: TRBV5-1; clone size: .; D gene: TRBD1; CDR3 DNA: TGCGCCAGCAGCTTGGGACAGGGTAGAAACGAGCAGTACTTC; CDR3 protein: CASSLGQGRNEQYF
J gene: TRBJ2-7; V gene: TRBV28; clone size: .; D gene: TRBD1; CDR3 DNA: TGTGCCAGCACCCCGGGGACAGGAGGCTACGAGCAGTACTTC; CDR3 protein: CASTPGTGGYEQYF
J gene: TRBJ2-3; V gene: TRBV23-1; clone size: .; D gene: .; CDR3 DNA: TGCGCCAGCAGTCACCTATTCAGCACAGATACGCAGTATTTT; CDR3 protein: CASSHLFSTDTQYF
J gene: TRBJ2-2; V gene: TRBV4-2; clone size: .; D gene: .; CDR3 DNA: TGTGCCAGCAGCCAAGTTAGCACGCTATCGAACACCGGGGAGCTGTTTTTT; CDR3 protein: CASSQVSTLSNTGELFF
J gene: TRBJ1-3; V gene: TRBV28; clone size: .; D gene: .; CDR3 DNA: TGTGCCAGCAGTTTGGGGGGAAGAAACACCATATATTTT; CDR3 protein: CASSLGGRNTIYF
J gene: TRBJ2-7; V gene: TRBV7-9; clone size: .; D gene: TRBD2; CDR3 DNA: TGTGCCAGCAGCTCTCGGACTAGCGGGAGTTACGAGCAGTACTTC; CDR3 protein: CASSSRTSGSYEQYF
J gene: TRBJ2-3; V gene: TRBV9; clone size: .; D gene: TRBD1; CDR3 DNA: TGTGCCAGCAGCGCAGGGGGTCCAGATACGCAGTATTTT; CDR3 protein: CASSAGGPDTQYF
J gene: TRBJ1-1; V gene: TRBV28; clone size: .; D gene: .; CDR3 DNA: TGTGCCAGCAGTTTATCAGGGCTCGGTTTCTTT; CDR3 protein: CASSLSGLGFF
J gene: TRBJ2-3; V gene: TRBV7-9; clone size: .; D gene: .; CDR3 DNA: TGTGCCAGCAGCAGACGGGTGACTGGAGCAGATACGCAGTATTTT; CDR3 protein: CASSRRVTGADTQYF
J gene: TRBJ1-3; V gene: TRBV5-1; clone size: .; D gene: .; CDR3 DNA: TGCGCCAGCAGCTTCACTGACAGGACCTCTGGAAACACCATATATTTT; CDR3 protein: CASSFTDRTSGNTIYF
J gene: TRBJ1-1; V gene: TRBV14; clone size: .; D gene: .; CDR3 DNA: TGTGCCAGCAGCCTACAGGGGAACACTGAAGCTTTCTTT; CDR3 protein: CASSLQGNTEAFF
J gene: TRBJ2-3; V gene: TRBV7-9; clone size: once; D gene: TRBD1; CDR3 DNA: TGTGCCAGCAGCCTGCAGACAGGGGGGGCAGATACGCAGTATTTT; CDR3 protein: CASSLQTGGADTQYF
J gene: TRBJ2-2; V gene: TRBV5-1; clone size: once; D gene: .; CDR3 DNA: TGCGCCAGCAGCTTGGGACTGAACACCGGGGAGCTGTTTTTT; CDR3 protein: CASSLGLNTGELFF
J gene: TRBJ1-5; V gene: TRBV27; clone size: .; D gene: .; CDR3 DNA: TGTGCCAGCAGTTTATCGCGACAGGCCCAGCCCCAGCATTTT; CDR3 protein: CASSLSRQAQPQHF
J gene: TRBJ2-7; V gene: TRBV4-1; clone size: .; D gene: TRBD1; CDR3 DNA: TGCGCCAGCAGCCAGTCGGGGACAGTCACCTACGAGCAGTACTTC; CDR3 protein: CASSQSGTVTYEQYF
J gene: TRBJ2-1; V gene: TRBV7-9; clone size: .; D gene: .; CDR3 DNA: TGTGCCAGCAGCTTAAGAGGTACCAATGAGCAGTTCTTC; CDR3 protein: CASSLRGTNEQFF
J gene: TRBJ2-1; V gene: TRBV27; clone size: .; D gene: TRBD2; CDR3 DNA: TGTGCCAGCAGTTTACTGGGGACTAGCGGGGGGTACAATGAGCAGTTCTTC; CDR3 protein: CASSLLGTSGGYNEQFF
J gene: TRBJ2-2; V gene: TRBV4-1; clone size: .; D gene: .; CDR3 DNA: TGCGCCAGCAGCCAAGATCCGTTCACCGGGGAGCTGTTTTTT; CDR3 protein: CASSQDPFTGELFF
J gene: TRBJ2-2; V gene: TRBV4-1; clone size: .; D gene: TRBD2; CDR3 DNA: TGCGCCAGCAGCCCCCTCGGGGGGGGGCTCACCGGGGAGCTGTTTTTT; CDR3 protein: CASSPLGGGLTGELFF
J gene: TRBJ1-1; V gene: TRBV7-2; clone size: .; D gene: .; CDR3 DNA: TGTGCCAGCAGCTCCAGGCCCCCGAACACTGAAGCTTTCTTT; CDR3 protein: CASSSRPPNTEAFF
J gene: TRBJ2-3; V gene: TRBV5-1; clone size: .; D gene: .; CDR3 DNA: TGCGCCAGCAGCTTTGCGGAGGGCGATTATTCAGATACGCAGTATTTT; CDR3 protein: CASSFAEGDYSDTQYF
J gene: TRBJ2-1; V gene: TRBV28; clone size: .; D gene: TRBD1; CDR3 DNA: TGTGCCAGCAGTTTAGCCTCTACGACAGGGAATGAGCAGTTCTTC; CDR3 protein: CASSLASTTGNEQFF
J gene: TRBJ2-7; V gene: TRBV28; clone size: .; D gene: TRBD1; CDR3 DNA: TGTGCCAGCAGAGGGGGCTGGTGGACATCCTACGAGCAGTACTTC; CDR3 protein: CASRGGWWTSYEQYF
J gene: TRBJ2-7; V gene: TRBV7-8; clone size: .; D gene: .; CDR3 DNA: TGTGCCAGCAGCTTAGCAGAGCACAGGGCGGGCGAGCAGTACTTC; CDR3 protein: CASSLAEHRAGEQYF
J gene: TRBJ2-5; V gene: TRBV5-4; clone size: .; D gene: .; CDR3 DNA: TGTGCCAGCAGCTTGGGGGCGGGCGAGACCCAGTACTTC; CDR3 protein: CASSLGAGETQYF
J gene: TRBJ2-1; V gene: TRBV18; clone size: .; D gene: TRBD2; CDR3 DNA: TGTGCCAGCTCGCCCAGCGGGAGGGAGCAGTTCTTC; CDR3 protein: CASSPSGREQFF